The 6 T cell receptor beta chains below were found in one sample sequenced in a study of blood T cell repertoires in COVID-19. Using immunoSEQ multiplex PCR, the repertoire was profiled, and TCRdb retains in-frame clones only, with some absent. The sample has 250,000 to 400,000 clones, 85% to 90% seen once. Sequenced input: peripheral blood. All receptors derive from a woman aged 25 to 39 with COVID-19, enrolled during active disease.

The rearrangement uses TRBV9 and TRBJ2-5, with 8 bases lining up with TRBD2. The CDR3 has 14 residues. Per the germline V gene, CDR1 is SGDLS and CDR2 is YYNGEE. The J segment lost 5 bases and the V segment lost 0 bases, leaving 3 bases of the junction unmatched. CDR3 region: CASSVGGRRETQYF. DNA of the CDR3: TGTGCCAGCAGCGTAGGCGGGAGGAGGGAGACCCAGTACTTC.

J is TRBJ1-2 and V is TRBV10-3, with TRBD1 matching 7 bases. The CDR3 consists of 14 residues. Germline trimming cut 6 bases from V and 8 bases from J; bases unmatched to any gene: 12. The germline V gene encodes CDR1 ENHRY and CDR2 SYGVKD. Written as DNA, the CDR3 is TGTGCCATCAGCGACCAACAGGGGTGGAAAGGCTACACCTTC. Translated: CAISDQQGWKGYTF.

The V gene is TRBV19, the J gene TRBJ1-2; maybe TRBD1 (6 bases). This CDR3 comprises 14 residues. Trimming removed 4 bases from V and 7 bases from J, with 16 bases in between. CDR1 LNHDA and CDR2 SQIVND come from the germline V gene (reference sequence). CDR3 sequence reads: CASSRDIGISGYTF. CDR3 bases: TGTGCCAGTAGTAGGGACATCGGCATCTCTGGCTACACCTTC.

The chain employs TRBV7-8 and TRBJ2-3; 8 bases agree with TRBD2. The V gene end was trimmed by 5 bases and the J gene end by 0 bases; junction bases not matched to a gene: 13. CDR3 length equals 18 residues. Looked up from germline, CDR1 is SGHVS and CDR2 is FQNEAQ. The CDR3 is CASSRRQGTSSSTDTQYF. The CDR3 coding sequence is TGTGCCAGCAGCCGGCGCCAGGGGACTAGTTCTAGCACAGATACGCAGTATTTT.

The chain is built from TRBV4-1 and TRBJ2-6; 7 nucleotides align to TRBD1. Trimming took 3 bases from V and 0 from J; bases not matched to a gene: 5. Germline assignment: CDR1 MGHRA and CDR2 YSYEKL. The CDR3 has 17 amino acids. Written as DNA, the CDR3 is TGCGCCAGCAGCCATGGGACAGTAAGCTCTGGGGCCAACGTCCTGACTTTC. The encoded protein is CASSHGTVSSGANVLTF.

The V call is TRBV5-1, the J call TRBJ2-7, with 10 bases matching TRBD1. The CDR3 covers 15 residues. Per germline, CDR1 SGHRS and CDR2 YFSETQ. J was trimmed by 4 bases and V by 2 bases; bases with no gene match: 6. The CDR3 DNA reads TGCGCCAGCAGCTTCTCCGGGACAGGGGTGTACGAGCAGTACTTC. Translation gives CASSFSGTGVYEQYF.